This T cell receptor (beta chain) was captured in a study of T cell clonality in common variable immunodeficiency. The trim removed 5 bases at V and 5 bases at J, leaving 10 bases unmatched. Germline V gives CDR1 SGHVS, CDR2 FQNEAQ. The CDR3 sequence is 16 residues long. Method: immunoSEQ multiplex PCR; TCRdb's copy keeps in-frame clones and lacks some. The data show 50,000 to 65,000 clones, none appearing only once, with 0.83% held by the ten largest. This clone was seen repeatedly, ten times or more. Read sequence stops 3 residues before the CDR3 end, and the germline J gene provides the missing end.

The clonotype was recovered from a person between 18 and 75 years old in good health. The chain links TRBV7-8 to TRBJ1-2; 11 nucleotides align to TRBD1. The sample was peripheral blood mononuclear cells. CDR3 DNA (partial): TGTGCCAGCAGCCCTACAAGGACAGGGGGCTGGTATGGC. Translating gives CASSPTRTGGWYG. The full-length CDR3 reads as CASSPTRTGGWYGYTF.